The 32 T cell receptor beta chains below were found in one sample sequenced in a study of human T cells and chemical hapten exposure. Sample time point: pre-sensitization, week 0. Documented treatment: therapeutic diphenylcyclopropenone sensitization with weekly scalp DPC. Using its own MiXCR run on the RACE reads, TCRdb lists one record per CDR3 protein. The sample holds roughly 90,000 distinct CDR3 sequences, 8% to 10% seen once. Sample: whole blood, taken in connection with sensitization to the hapten diphenylcyclopropenone (DPC). Receptors originate from a woman aged 40 to 55 with alopecia areata. Some clones in this sample may be carry-over from other donors' samples.

V usage is TRBV7-2 and J usage is TRBJ1-5; D gene unclear. V lost 5 bases, J lost 3 bases, and 11 bases lay in between. The V gene's germline CDR1 is SGHTA and CDR2 FQGNSA. The length of the CDR3 is 14 residues. The chain's CDR3 is CASSPAGHNQPQHF. The CDR3 region has the DNA TGTGCCAGCAGCCCCGCCGGCCACAATCAGCCCCAGCATTTT.

This rearrangement joins TRBV7-6 to TRBJ2-7; TRBD2 might be the D (7 bases). The length of the CDR3 is 13 residues. The V and J ends lost 1 base and 12 bases respectively, with 16 bases between them. In germline, CDR1 is SGHVS, CDR2 FNYEAQ. CDR3 in DNA: TGTGCCAGCAGCTTAGAGGGGGGAGCGGGACTGTACTTC. Translated: CASSLEGGAGLYF.

This clonotype was seen repeatedly, ten times or more. The chain employs TRBV4-3 and TRBJ2-3; D is perhaps TRBD1 or TRBD2 (5 bases each). The germline CDR1 and CDR2 sequences are LGHNA and YSLEER. The CDR3 is made up of 14 amino acids. V was clipped by 0 bases and J by 2 bases, with 6 bases between them. The CDR3 region has the DNA TGCGCCAGCAGCCAAGAAGGGACCACAGATACGCAGTATTTT. This sequence encodes CASSQEGTTDTQYF.

This clonotype was observed at least ten times. The gene calls are TRBV7-8 and TRBJ1-4; 9 bases match TRBD1. CDR1 and CDR2 (germline): SGHVS, FQNEAQ. The CDR3 has 15 amino acids. Trimming at V came to 4 bases and at J to 8 bases, leaving 8 bases not matched to a gene. This CDR3 is CASSSRDRADEKLFF. The CDR3 region has the DNA TGTGCCAGCAGCTCCCGGGACAGGGCCGACGAAAAACTGTTTTTT.

The chain links TRBV27 to TRBJ1-2, with a weak D call TRBD1 (5 bases). The CDR3 contains 14 residues. The ends were cut back, 6 bases at V and 8 bases at J, with 19 bases in the middle. In germline, CDR1 is MNHEY, CDR2 SMNVEV (reference sequence). The chain's CDR3 is CASSPVGVRRGYTF. The DNA of the CDR3 is TGTGCCAGCAGCCCGGTGGGGGTCCGGCGAGGCTACACCTTC.

This clonotype has at least ten counts. The CDR3 bases are TGCGCCAGCAGCCAAGACCTGGAGGAGTTACGCGAGCAGTACTTC. Translated, it gives CASSQDLEELREQYF. The chain recombines TRBV4-3 with TRBJ2-7; D perhaps matches TRBD2 (5 bases). CDR3 size: 15 residues. V lost 0 bases to trimming and J lost 6 bases, with 15 bases between them. Per germline, CDR1 LGHNA and CDR2 YSLEER.

The gene calls are TRBV6-2 or TRBV6-3 and TRBJ1-2; tentative D call: TRBD1 (5 bases). The CDR3 totals 14 residues. V lost 2 bases and J 4 bases, leaving 11 bases between the germline ends. Germline-derived CDR1 and CDR2 are MNHEY and SVGEGT. CDR3 nucleotides: TGTGCCAGCAGTTACCCGTCAACAGGCTATGGCTACACCTTC. This encodes CASSYPSTGYGYTF.

The table lists this clonotype with many counts. This sequence joins TRBV19 and TRBJ2-3; 10 nucleotides match TRBD2. The V gene's germline CDR1 is LNHDA and CDR2 SQIVND (reference sequence). This CDR3 spans 15 amino acids. V lost 3 bases and J lost 1; bases outside the gene matches: 1. This CDR3 reads CASSILAGGTDTQYF. In DNA, the CDR3 is TGTGCCAGTAGTATTCTAGCGGGGGGCACAGATACGCAGTATTTT. Drawing the rest from reference TRBV19 and TRBJ2-3, the complete variable domain is DGGITQSPKYLFRKEGQNVTLSCEQNLNHDAMYWYRQDPGQGLRLIYYSQIVNDFQKGDIAEGYSVSREKKESFPLTVTSAQKNPTAFYLCASSILAGGTDTQYFGPGTRLTVL.

A few counts support this clonotype. The CDR3 spells CASSLAGGWGTGELFF. Written as DNA, the CDR3 is TGTGCCAGCAGCCTAGCGGGGGGCTGGGGAACCGGGGAGCTGTTTTTT. The chain carries TRBV27 and TRBJ2-2; 11 bases are a match to TRBD2. The CDR3 has 16 amino acids. V dropped 6 bases and J dropped 5; count of bases not matched to a gene: 8. Germline V gene sequence: CDR1 MNHEY, CDR2 SMNVEV (reference sequence).

A few counts support this clonotype. This sequence joins TRBV4-3 and TRBJ2-7; TRBD1 is a possible D gene (5 bases). V shed 0 bases and J shed 2 bases, with 11 bases lying between them. Germline V gives CDR1 LGHNA, CDR2 YSLEER. The CDR3 spans 15 residues. The CDR3 sequence: CASSQDQAGTYEQYF. The CDR3 DNA sequence: TGCGCCAGCAGCCAAGATCAAGCAGGGACCTACGAGCAGTACTTC.

Only a few counts were recorded for this clonotype. The chain recombines TRBV29-1 with TRBJ1-2; weak D call: TRBD1 (5 bases). CDR3 size: 12 residues. The V end lost 5 bases, the J end lost 4 bases, and 11 bases lay between the germline ends. Germline assignment: CDR1 SQVTM and CDR2 ANQGSEA. In nucleotides, the CDR3 is TGCAGCGTTCTAACAGGAGGCTATGGCTACACCTTC. As protein: CSVLTGGYGYTF.

This rearrangement joins TRBV3-1 to TRBJ2-7; 8 bases map to TRBD2. This CDR3 spans 15 amino acids. The trim removed 3 bases at V and 0 bases at J, leaving 4 bases unmatched. The germline V gene has CDR1 LGHDT and CDR2 YNNKEL (reference sequence). As DNA, the CDR3 is TGTGCCAGCAGCCACGGGGGGGCCAGCTCCTACGAGCAGTACTTC. It is translated as CASSHGGASSYEQYF.

This clonotype was counted many times. The V call is TRBV10-2, the J call TRBJ2-1; no reliable D call. Looked up from germline, CDR1 is WSHSY and CDR2 is SAAADI. The germline V and J ends were trimmed by 0 bases and 6 bases, with 6 bases remaining between them. The length of the CDR3 is 13 residues. The CDR3 sequence is CASSESPGNEQFF. CDR3 bases: TGCGCCAGCAGTGAGTCGCCCGGCAATGAGCAGTTCTTC.

This clonotype has only a few counts. The chain couples TRBV7-2 to TRBJ2-4, with 8 bases lining up with TRBD1. Germline V lookup: CDR1 SGHTA, CDR2 FQGNSA. Trimming cost V 3 bases and J 7 bases; bases outside gene matches: 8. The CDR3 spans 15 residues. The CDR3 DNA reads TGTGCCAGCAGCTTGACTGGGACAGGAGGGAACATTCAGTACTTC. Translation gives CASSLTGTGGNIQYF.

This clonotype was detected a few times. J is TRBJ2-7 and V is TRBV7-9; no firm D call. V was trimmed by 6 bases and J by 7 bases, leaving 13 bases between them. This CDR3 is built from 12 residues. From germline, CDR1 is SEHNR and CDR2 FQNEAQ (reference sequence). The CDR3 region has the DNA TGTGCCAGCAGTGCTAGTGGCCCGGAGCAGTACTTC. As protein: CASSASGPEQYF.

This clonotype occurred a few times. The CDR3, as DNA: TGTGCCAGCGGAGGCGAGCATACTGAAGCTTTCTTT. Protein: CASGGEHTEAFF. V and J are TRBV6-6 and TRBJ1-1; D is unclear. The V end was cut by 8 bases, the J end by 5 bases, with 12 bases between. Germline V gene data show CDR1 as MNHNY and CDR2 as SVGAGI (reference sequence). The CDR3 is 12 residues long.

This clonotype was seen at least ten times. At one end the junction does not follow the germline gene, possibly because of a read error. This chain uses TRBV20-1 with TRBJ2-7; 9 nucleotides agree with TRBD2. This CDR3 is built from 15 residues. The germline CDR1 and CDR2 sequences are DFQATT and SNEGSKA (reference sequence). CDR3 region: CSAGEMAGGKYEQYF. As DNA, the CDR3 is TGCAGTGCTGGAGAGATGGCGGGGGGGAAATACGAGCAGTACTTC.

This clonotype occurred many times. The chain recombines TRBV5-5 with TRBJ1-5; D uncertain. Trimming removed 4 bases at V and 5 bases at J, with 13 bases between. CDR3 length equals 14 residues. CDR1 and CDR2 from the germline V gene are SGHKS and YYEKEE (reference sequence). Written as DNA, the CDR3 is TGTGCCAGCAGCCCGGGCCCCGATTATCAGCCCCAGCATTTT. Its translation is CASSPGPDYQPQHF. Together with reference TRBV5-5 and TRBJ1-5, the CDR3 gives the full variable domain: DAGVTQSPTHLIKTRGQQVTLRCSPISGHKSVSWYQQVLGQGPQFIFQYYEKEERGRGNFPDRFSARQFPNYSSELNVNALLLGDSALYLCASSPGPDYQPQHFGDGTRLSIL.

As to this clonotype: A read error is possible here, since a much larger clone lies one base away. CDR3 amino acids: CASSQRGGHKNTQYF. The CDR3 DNA sequence: TGCGCCAGCAGTCAAAGGGGAGGCCACAAAAACACTCAGTACTTC. The chain has TRBV23-1 and TRBJ2-4; D may be TRBD2 (6 bases). TRBV23-1 is classed as an ORF, of uncertain function. CDR3 length equals 15 residues.

This clonotype was seen just once. The rearrangement uses TRBV20-1 and TRBJ2-2; 8 bases line up with TRBD2. V shed 3 bases, J shed 5 bases, and the junction held 2 bases outside the gene matches. CDR1 and CDR2 (germline): DFQATT, SNEGSKA (reference sequence). The CDR3 length is 13 residues. DNA of the CDR3: TGCAGTGCTAGTACGGGGGGGACCGGGGAGCTGTTTTTT. Amino acid sequence: CSASTGGTGELFF.

The rearrangement links TRBV4-1 to TRBJ2-5; 10 positions match TRBD2. The CDR3 extends over 19 amino acids. Germline lookup yields CDR1 MGHRA and CDR2 YSYEKL. Losses at the gene ends were 0 bases for V and 6 bases for J; bases not matched to a gene: 16. CDR3 in amino acids: CASSQERGIAGGRGKTQYF. The CDR3 DNA sequence: TGCGCCAGCAGCCAAGAGAGAGGAATAGCGGGGGGCCGAGGAAAGACCCAGTACTTC.

In its sample, this clonotype was seen many times. The chain links TRBV12-3 or TRBV12-4 to TRBJ2-7; 7 bases agree with TRBD2. CDR3 length: 14 residues. V dropped 3 bases and J dropped 2; count of bases not matched to a gene: 4. The CDR3 here is CASSFSSGPYEQYF. The CDR3 DNA is TGTGCCAGCAGTTTCTCTAGCGGCCCCTACGAGCAGTACTTC.

The CDR3 loop reads CASSTYRYNEQFF. Written as DNA, the CDR3 is TGTGCCAGCAGCACCTACAGATACAATGAGCAGTTCTTC. This sequence joins TRBV11-2 and TRBJ2-1; D remains ambiguous. Trimming took off 5 bases at V and 4 bases at J, with 9 bases between the two ends. The V gene's germline CDR1 is SGHAT and CDR2 FQNNGV. This CDR3 comprises 13 residues. Full variable domain (missing parts from reference TRBV11-2 and TRBJ2-1): EAGVAQSPRYKIIEKRQSVAFWCNPISGHATLYWYQQILGQGPKLLIQFQNNGVVDDSQLPKDRFSAERLKGVDSTLKIQPAKLEDSAVYLCASSTYRYNEQFFGPGTRLTVL.

This clonotype showed up many times. The V gene is TRBV6-5, the J gene TRBJ2-7, with TRBD1 as a possible D gene (5 bases). Germline V gene data show CDR1 as MNHEY and CDR2 as SVGAGI. V lost 6 bases to trimming and J lost 2 bases, with 8 bases between them. CDR3 length: 12 residues. CDR3 in amino acids: CASSDRAYEQYF. The CDR3 nucleotides read TGTGCCAGCAGCGACAGAGCCTACGAGCAGTACTTC.

The chain uses TRBV4-1 and TRBJ1-2; D gene unclear. The CDR3 is 15 residues long. The V and J ends lost 0 bases and 8 bases respectively, with 16 bases between them. Germline lookup yields CDR1 MGHRA and CDR2 YSYEKL. CDR3 bases: TGCGCCAGCAGCCAAGATCCCCTTAACTGGAGGGGCTACACCTTC. Its protein is CASSQDPLNWRGYTF.

This clonotype was observed at least ten times. The chain carries TRBV15 and TRBJ2-1; TRBD1 agrees at 10 bases. Germline V lookup: CDR1 LNHNV, CDR2 YYDKDF (reference sequence). The junction had 3 bases not matched to a gene; V was cut back by 2 bases and J by 5 bases. This CDR3 contains 15 residues. The CDR3 reads CATSRRDRGNNEQFF. CDR3 nucleotide sequence: TGTGCCACCAGCAGAAGGGACAGGGGTAACAATGAGCAGTTCTTC.

Many counts were recorded for this clonotype. J is TRBJ1-5 and V is TRBV7-2; 8 positions match TRBD1. The CDR3 has 13 amino acids. Germline V lookup: CDR1 SGHTA, CDR2 FQGNSA. J was trimmed by 5 bases and V by 5 bases; bases with no gene match: 2. The CDR3: CASSQQGDQPQHF. The CDR3 DNA follows: TGTGCCAGCAGCCAACAGGGGGATCAGCCCCAGCATTTT.

Many counts were recorded for this clonotype. The chain links TRBV6-2 or TRBV6-3 to TRBJ2-1; D unclear. With 2 bases removed from V and 6 bases from J, the gap between germline ends came to 5 bases. Germline-derived CDR1 and CDR2 are MNHEY and SVGEGT. The CDR3 covers 12 residues. CDR3 sequence (DNA): TGTGCCAGCAGTTACCCGACCAATGAGCAGTTCTTC. As protein: CASSYPTNEQFF.

This clonotype was detected a few times. This chain uses TRBV9 with TRBJ2-3, with TRBD2 matching 10 bases. This CDR3 contains 15 residues. With 4 bases clipped from V and 2 bases from J, the junction kept 4 bases outside the gene matches. In germline, CDR1 is SGDLS, CDR2 YYNGEE. The chain's CDR3 is CASSHSGGLTDTQYF. The DNA for the CDR3 is TGTGCCAGCAGCCATAGCGGGGGGCTCACAGATACGCAGTATTTT.

The rearrangement links TRBV5-1 to TRBJ2-7; D possibly matches TRBD1 or TRBD2 (5 bases each). With 4 bases removed from V and 5 bases from J, the gap between germline ends came to 16 bases. Looked up from germline, CDR1 is SGHRS and CDR2 is YFSETQ. The CDR3 runs to 14 residues. The CDR3 loop reads CASSPGPEVNEQYF. CDR3 sequence (DNA): TGCGCCAGCAGCCCGGGACCCGAAGTAAACGAGCAGTACTTC.

This clonotype was observed at least ten times. This rearrangement joins TRBV12-3 or TRBV12-4 to TRBJ1-1; D unclear. The CDR3 runs 11 residues. Trimming cost V 6 bases and J 2 bases, with 4 bases left between them. CDR3 residues: CASSINTEAFF. The CDR3 nucleotides read TGTGCCAGCAGCATTAACACTGAAGCTTTCTTT.

This clonotype occurred many times. J is TRBJ2-1 and V is TRBV7-3; weak D call: TRBD2 (6 bases). Germline assignment: CDR1 SGHTA and CDR2 FQGTGA. The germline V and J ends were trimmed by 6 bases and 5 bases, with 17 bases remaining between them. The length of the CDR3 is 15 residues. Written as DNA, the CDR3 is TGTGCCAGCAGTTTAGGTACCGGGACTCACAATGAGCAGTTCTTC. It is translated as CASSLGTGTHNEQFF.